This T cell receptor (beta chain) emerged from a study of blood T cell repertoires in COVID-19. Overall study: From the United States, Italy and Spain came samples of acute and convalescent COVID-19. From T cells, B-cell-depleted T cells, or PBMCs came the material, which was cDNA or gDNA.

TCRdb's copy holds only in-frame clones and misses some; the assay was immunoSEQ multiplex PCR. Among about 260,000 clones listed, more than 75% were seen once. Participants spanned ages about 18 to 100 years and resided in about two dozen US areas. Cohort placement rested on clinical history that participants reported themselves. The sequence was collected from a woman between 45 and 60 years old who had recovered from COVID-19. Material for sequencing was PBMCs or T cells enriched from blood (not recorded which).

In DNA, the CDR3 is TGTGCCAGCAAATGGACTAGCGGGAGCTCGTACAATGAGCAGTTCTTC. Translating it yields CASKWTSGSSYNEQFF. V is TRBV27 and J is TRBJ2-1; 13 bases are a match to TRBD2. The ends lost 7 bases at V and 4 bases at J; junction bases unmatched: 7. This CDR3 is built from 16 residues. Germline loops: CDR1 MNHEY, CDR2 SMNVEV (reference sequence).